This T cell receptor (beta chain) was profiled in a study of shared clonotypes between healthy human individuals. Study-level points and caveats: Sequencing depth was a factor that was expected to affect clonotype sharing among donors. The study sampled only blood, and tissue repertoires likely differ.

Details on this clone: Its antigen remains unknown.

Unsorted PBMC replicate PCRs drew on roughly 300 ng DNA, representing 25,000 to 30,000 T cell genomes. Measured with immunoSEQ multiplex PCR; TCRdb has only the in-frame clones, and not every one. The sample holds 450,000 to 500,000 clones, about 78% seen once. The germline CDR1 and CDR2 sequences are MNHNY and SVGAGI (reference sequence). The germline V and J ends were trimmed by 10 bases and 1 base, with 5 bases remaining between them. This CDR3 contains 11 residues. The rearrangement joins TRBV6-6 to TRBJ1-3; D is unresolved. This clonotype was sampled from a woman aged 40-49 years in good health. Some clones in this sample may be carry-over from other donors' samples. The sequenced material came from PBMCs. CDR3 nucleotide sequence: TGTGCCACTAAGTCTGGAAACACCATATATTTT. Its translation is CATKSGNTIYF.